The sample holds a few counts of the clone carrying this T cell receptor beta chain. This record comes from a study of OX40 agonist ivuxolimab in advanced cancers. Study-level information: It was ivuxolimab, an agonistic anti-OX40 (CD134) antibody, that patients were treated with. Every patient in dose escalation had hepatocellular carcinoma, melanoma, renal cell or head and neck cancer. Past anti-PD-1, anti-PD-L1 or anti-CTLA-4 therapy was accepted, and roughly 42% had received some. The mean age was about 57 years, ranging from roughly 23 to 90, with 65% to 85% of participants male.

Only in-frame clones appear in the TCRdb table, and some are missing; sequencing was by immunoSEQ multiplex PCR. The data show about 100,000 clones, roughly 90% seen once. The germline V and J ends were trimmed by 3 bases and 3 bases, with 15 bases remaining between them. Germline loops: CDR1 LNHDA, CDR2 SQIVND (reference sequence). This CDR3 spans 16 amino acids. This chain joins TRBV19 and TRBJ2-1; D remains unclear. The TCR sequence derives from an adult with an advanced solid tumor such as melanoma, head and neck, liver or kidney cancer. The sample consisted of CD4+ or CD8+ T cells sorted from blood, taken in a trial of the OX40 agonist ivuxolimab. CDR3 loop: CASSISSTENYNEQFF. CDR3 in DNA: TGTGCCAGTAGTATTTCCTCAACTGAGAACTACAATGAGCAGTTCTTC.